The 14 T cell receptor beta chains reported below all come from one sample, sequenced in a study of T cell repertoires in cytomegalovirus infection. One entry per CDR3 protein, called by TCRdb with MiXCR from the reads. The repertoire holds 250,000 to 300,000 distinct CDR3 sequences, with 22% as singletons. The antigens these receptors bind are not known. The sample was cultured PBMCs, taken from culture after CMV antigen stimulation. These receptor sequences come from a human donor in good health (CMV status not recorded). Some clones in this sample may be carry-over from other donors' samples.

This clonotype was recorded a few times. The rearrangement joins TRBV27 to TRBJ2-3; 7 nucleotides agree with TRBD1. The J segment lost 7 bases and the V segment lost 5 bases, leaving 6 bases of the junction unmatched. Germline lookup yields CDR1 MNHEY and CDR2 SMNVEV (reference sequence). CDR3 length: 13 amino acids. The CDR3 nucleotides are TGTGCCAGCAGTCCGATCAGGGGGAATACGCAGTATTTT. It translates to CASSPIRGNTQYF.

This clonotype was detected ten times or more. The CDR3 loop is CASSYLTGSGYGYTF. CDR3 bases: TGTGCCAGCAGTTACTTGACAGGGTCCGGCTATGGCTACACCTTC. The chain recombines TRBV6-5 with TRBJ1-2, with TRBD1 matching over 7 bases. The CDR3 has 15 amino acids. Germline lookup yields CDR1 MNHEY and CDR2 SVGAGI. Trimming cost V 1 base and J 4 bases; bases outside gene matches: 6.

This clonotype has only a few counts. The rearrangement links TRBV12-3 or TRBV12-4 to TRBJ2-1, with 8 positions matching TRBD2. This CDR3 spans 17 amino acids. J was trimmed by 2 bases and V by 1 base; bases with no gene match: 7. The CDR3 bases are TGTGCCAGCAGTTTAGTTTCCCAGCGGGAGCCCTACAATGAGCAGTTCTTC. Its protein is CASSLVSQREPYNEQFF.

This chain uses TRBV7-2 with TRBJ2-3; D is unclear. Trimming stripped 5 bases from V and 6 bases from J, with 12 bases between. The CDR3 is 13 residues long. The germline gives CDR1 SGHTA, CDR2 FQGNSA. In nucleotides, the CDR3 is TGTGCCAGCAGCACCTACTCATCCGATACGCAGTATTTT. It encodes CASSTYSSDTQYF.

This clonotype has ten or more counts. This rearrangement joins TRBV7-2 to TRBJ1-4, with no clear D. The V end was cut by 5 bases, the J end by 7 bases, with 14 bases between. The CDR3 sequence is 14 residues long. In germline, CDR1 is SGHTA, CDR2 FQGNSA. The CDR3 DNA follows: TGTGCCAGCAGCCCAGGCACATATAGTGAAAAACTGTTTTTT. Its protein is CASSPGTYSEKLFF. The whole variable domain, remainder taken from reference TRBV7-2 and TRBJ1-4, is GAGVSQSPSNKVTEKGKDVELRCDPISGHTALYWYRQSLGQGLEFLIYFQGNSAPDKSGLPSDRFSAERTGGSVSTLTIQRTQQEDSAVYLCASSPGTYSEKLFFGSGTQLSVL.

The chain employs TRBV12-3 or TRBV12-4 and TRBJ1-2; D gene uncertain. CDR3 length equals 15 residues. The V gene lost 3 bases and the J gene lost 3 bases, with 14 bases spanning the gap. The CDR3 nucleotides read TGTGCCAGCAGTTTCTCGGCGGGAAGGCACTATGGCTACACCTTC. Translated, it gives CASSFSAGRHYGYTF.

The chain carries TRBV5-1 and TRBJ2-3, with 8 bases that match TRBD2. Germline V gene lookup returns CDR1 SGHRS and CDR2 YFSETQ. The CDR3 is made up of 16 amino acids. After removal of 0 bases from V and 3 bases from J, the junction contained 6 bases not matched to a gene. This chain's CDR3 is CASSLVAGGTTDTQYF. For the CDR3, the DNA is TGCGCCAGCAGCTTGGTGGCGGGAGGAACAACAGATACGCAGTATTTT.

The chain carries TRBV28 and TRBJ1-6; 7 bases agree with TRBD1. V shed 6 bases and J 8 bases; nucleotides not matched to a gene: 10. Per germline, CDR1 MDHEN and CDR2 SYDVKM. The CDR3 sequence is 15 residues long. For the CDR3, the DNA is TGTGCCAGCAGACGTGACAGGGTTTTCTATTCACCCCTCCACTTT. Its translation: CASRRDRVFYSPLHF. The full variable domain, its missing parts supplied by reference TRBV28 and TRBJ1-6, is DVKVTQSSRYLVKRTGEKVFLECVQDMDHENMFWYRQDPGLGLRLIYFSYDVKMKEKGDIPEGYSVSREKKERFSLILESASTNQTSMYLCASRRDRVFYSPLHFGNGTRLTVT.

The CDR3 region is CASSLFRDGEQYF. The CDR3 coding sequence is TGTGCCAGCAGTTTGTTCAGGGATGGCGAGCAGTACTTC. The V and J genes are TRBV12-3 or TRBV12-4 and TRBJ2-7; perhaps TRBD1 as D (5 bases). Trimming took 3 bases from V and 6 from J, leaving 12 bases between them. The CDR3 runs to 13 residues.

In its sample, this clonotype was seen a few times. The V gene is TRBV4-1, the J gene TRBJ2-6; no firm D call. With 0 bases removed from V and 0 bases from J, the gap between germline ends came to 6 bases. This CDR3 spans 16 amino acids. From germline, CDR1 is MGHRA and CDR2 YSYEKL. CDR3 DNA sequence: TGCGCCAGCAGCCAAGAGATGAGCTCTGGGGCCAACGTCCTGACTTTC. It codes for CASSQEMSSGANVLTF.

The J gene is TRBJ2-7, the V gene TRBV6-1, with unresolved D. Per the germline V gene, CDR1 is MNHNS and CDR2 is SASEGT. Trimming left V 3 bases short and J 2 bases short, with 14 bases between. The CDR3 has 15 residues. CDR3 coding DNA: TGTGCCAGCAGTGAGCCCCCTAGGAGTCCCTACGAGCAGTACTTC. As protein: CASSEPPRSPYEQYF.

The chain uses TRBV6-2 or TRBV6-3 and TRBJ2-7, with 8 bases matching TRBD1. Germline V lookup: CDR1 MNHEY, CDR2 SVGEGT. The CDR3 is made up of 14 amino acids. Losses at the gene ends were 3 bases for V and 6 bases for J; bases not matched to a gene: 7. CDR3 nucleotides: TGTGCCAGCAGTTATCCGGGACAGGACCCCGAGCAGTACTTC. Protein product: CASSYPGQDPEQYF.

The chain couples TRBV12-5 to TRBJ1-1; D gene uncertain. The CDR3 consists of 14 residues. In germline, CDR1 is LGHNT, CDR2 FRNRAP. Trimming cost V 3 bases and J 1 base, with 9 bases left between them. CDR3 coding DNA: TGTGCTAGTGGTTTCAACAGCCAGAACACTGAAGCTTTCTTT. It translates to CASGFNSQNTEAFF.

This clonotype showed up many times. The rearrangement uses TRBV7-2 and TRBJ2-1; 12 bases map to TRBD2. This CDR3 is 12 amino acids long. Germline V lookup: CDR1 SGHTA, CDR2 FQGNSA. Trimming took 10 bases from V and 6 from J; bases not matched to a gene: 1. In DNA form, the CDR3 reads TGTGCCACTAGCGGGAGGGGCAATGAGCAGTTCTTC. It specifies CATSGRGNEQFF.